The 19 T cell receptor beta chains listed next were all sequenced from one sample in a study of blood T cell repertoires in COVID-19. Only in-frame clones appear in the TCRdb table, and some are missing; sequencing was by immunoSEQ multiplex PCR. This sample yields approximately 210,000 clones, of which around 84% are seen a single time; around a tenth belongs to the top ten. Sequencing used peripheral blood. Receptor source: a man aged 50-59 years with COVID-19, enrolled during active disease.

The rearrangement joins TRBV9 to TRBJ2-3; 12 bases match TRBD2. The CDR3 length is 18 residues. J lost 2 bases, V lost 0 bases, and 7 bases had no gene match. CDR1 is SGDLS, CDR2 YYNGEE, per germline. The CDR3 is CASSVDELAGGNTDTQYF. CDR3 coding DNA: TGTGCCAGCAGCGTAGATGAACTAGCGGGGGGCAACACAGATACGCAGTATTTT.

This clone was counted between two and nine times. The rearrangement uses TRBV3-1 (or the pseudogene TRBV3-2) and TRBJ1-2; D perhaps matches TRBD1 (5 bases). Germline CDR1 is LGHDT and CDR2 is YNNKEL (reference sequence). CDR3 length equals 15 residues. Trimming shortened V by 4 bases and J by 2 bases, and 14 bases separated the two germline ends. The CDR3 loop is CASSRAWGENYGYTF. The DNA for the CDR3 is TGTGCCAGCAGCCGGGCGTGGGGCGAGAACTATGGCTACACCTTC.

This chain connects TRBV2 to TRBJ1-6; unclear D gene. The CDR3 spans 14 residues. Germline V lookup: CDR1 SNHLY, CDR2 FYNNEI. The germline V and J ends were trimmed by 7 bases and 7 bases, with 14 bases remaining between them. The CDR3 DNA sequence: TGTGCCAGCATGGGAGTCCGGGTCAATTCACCCCTCCACTTT. It translates to CASMGVRVNSPLHF. Full variable domain (missing parts from reference TRBV2 and TRBJ1-6): EPEVTQTPSHQVTQMGQEVILRCVPISNHLYFYWYRQILGQKVEFLVSFYNNEISEKSEIFDDQFSVERPDGSNFTLKIRSTKLEDSAMYFCASMGVRVNSPLHFGNGTRLTVT.

The rearrangement joins TRBV7-9 to TRBJ1-4; D call uncertain. The germline V gene encodes CDR1 SEHNR and CDR2 FQNEAQ (reference sequence). This CDR3 contains 15 residues. Trimming cost V 1 base and J 4 bases, with 10 bases left between them. The CDR3, as DNA: TGTGCCAGCAGCTTAGGAGCGGACTTTAATGAAAAACTGTTTTTT. Its protein product is CASSLGADFNEKLFF.

The CDR3 protein is CASSLSGQTTGELFF. The CDR3 DNA follows: TGTGCCAGCAGTTTATCAGGACAGACCACCGGGGAGCTGTTTTTT. The chain uses TRBV27 and TRBJ2-2, with D possibly being TRBD1 (6 bases). Germline values: CDR1 MNHEY, CDR2 SMNVEV (reference sequence). V lost 0 bases to trimming and J lost 4 bases, with 9 bases between them. The CDR3 consists of 15 residues.

The chain uses TRBV19 and TRBJ2-7, with TRBD1 identical over 9 bases. This CDR3 has 15 residues. Germline V CDR1 and CDR2: LNHDA, SQIVND (reference sequence). Trimming at V came to 5 bases and at J to 9 bases, leaving 14 bases not matched to a gene. This CDR3 is CASSVPGTGTLGQYF. For the CDR3, the DNA is TGTGCCAGTAGTGTCCCCGGGACAGGGACCCTTGGGCAGTACTTC.

V is TRBV9 and J is TRBJ2-7, with a possible D match to TRBD1 (6 bases). The germline V and J ends were trimmed by 1 base and 3 bases, with 11 bases remaining between them. This CDR3 has 14 residues. Germline V gene sequence: CDR1 SGDLS, CDR2 YYNGEE. Here the CDR3 reads CASSVTGLGYEQYF. The CDR3 nucleotides are TGTGCCAGCAGCGTAACAGGGCTAGGCTACGAGCAGTACTTC. The full variable domain, with the rest looked up from reference TRBV9 and TRBJ2-7, is DSGVTQTPKHLITATGQRVTLRCSPRSGDLSVYWYQQSLDQGLQFLIQYYNGEERAKGNILERFSAQQFPDLHSELNLSSLELGDSALYFCASSVTGLGYEQYFGPGTRLTVT.

This clone was detected only a few times. V and J are TRBV9 and TRBJ1-2, with 7 bases that match TRBD1. The CDR3 sequence is 15 residues long. CDR1 SGDLS and CDR2 YYNGEE come from the germline V gene. V trimming: 4 bases; J trimming: 7 bases; junction bases outside the gene matches: 13. This CDR3 reads CASSPEGQSVGGYTF. The CDR3, as DNA: TGTGCCAGCAGCCCAGAGGGACAGTCGGTCGGTGGCTACACCTTC.

CDR3 nucleotides: TGCGCCAGCAGTGGGGCTCAGGGCGGATATACTGAAGCTTTCTTT. It encodes CASSGAQGGYTEAFF. This chain links TRBV10-2 with TRBJ1-1; the D gene is possibly TRBD1 (5 bases). The V end lost 4 bases, the J end lost 5 bases, and 17 bases lay between the germline ends. The CDR3 totals 15 residues. Germline V CDR1 and CDR2: WSHSY, SAAADI.

The gene calls are TRBV7-2 and TRBJ2-7; D is possibly TRBD1 (6 bases). There are 16 residues in the CDR3. Per germline, CDR1 SGHTA and CDR2 FQGNSA. With 5 bases removed from V and 7 bases from J, the gap between germline ends came to 24 bases. The CDR3 DNA follows: TGTGCCAGCAGCCTTCAAACGGGACAATCACCTCGAGAGCAGTACTTC. Amino acids: CASSLQTGQSPREQYF.

The chain employs TRBV4-2 and TRBJ1-6; 9 nucleotides match TRBD1. Germline V CDR1 and CDR2: LGHNA, YNFKEQ. V lost 7 bases, J lost 7 bases, and 8 bases stayed unmatched. The length of the CDR3 is 15 residues. This chain's CDR3 is CASTQGQGGNSPLHF. The CDR3 DNA sequence: TGTGCCAGCACCCAGGGACAGGGCGGAAATTCACCCCTCCACTTT.

V is TRBV6-5 and J is TRBJ2-7, with 7 bases that match TRBD1. Germline trimming cut 0 bases from V and 6 bases from J; bases unmatched to any gene: 8. The CDR3 consists of 15 residues. Germline loops: CDR1 MNHEY, CDR2 SVGAGI. The CDR3 loop reads CASSYSILGQFEQYF. The CDR3 bases are TGTGCCAGCAGTTACTCGATTCTGGGACAGTTCGAGCAGTACTTC.

The chain joins TRBV6-6 to TRBJ1-5, with D possibly being TRBD1 (6 bases). Germline CDR1 is MNHNY and CDR2 is SVGAGI (reference sequence). The V end lost 5 bases, the J end lost 6 bases, and 14 bases lay between the germline ends. This CDR3 is built from 14 residues. The CDR3 spells CASSQGQTPQPQHF. The CDR3 nucleotides read TGTGCCAGCAGTCAGGGACAAACCCCTCAGCCCCAGCATTTT.

The chain joins TRBV19 to TRBJ2-6; 8 bases align to TRBD1. CDR3 length: 18 amino acids. Losses at the gene ends were 5 bases for V and 0 bases for J; bases not matched to a gene: 9. Germline assignment: CDR1 LNHDA and CDR2 SQIVND (reference sequence). The CDR3 here is CASSSRTGHLSGANVLTF. CDR3 sequence (DNA): TGTGCCAGTAGTTCTCGGACAGGGCACCTCTCTGGGGCCAACGTCCTGACTTTC.

The V call is TRBV27, the J call TRBJ1-2; TRBD1 matches at 7 bases. The V gene's germline CDR1 is MNHEY and CDR2 SMNVEV (reference sequence). CDR3 length equals 15 residues. With 7 bases clipped from V and 5 bases from J, the junction kept 13 bases outside the gene matches. The CDR3 DNA follows: TGTGCCAGCAACCGGAGAGGGGGCGGATGGTATGGCTACACCTTC. This translates into CASNRRGGGWYGYTF.

The chain recombines TRBV5-1 with TRBJ2-4, with 11 bases lining up with TRBD2. Germline CDR1 reads SGHRS; CDR2 reads YFSETQ. The junction had 3 bases not matched to a gene; V was cut back by 4 bases and J by 0 bases. This CDR3 has 16 amino acids. DNA of the CDR3: TGCGCCAGCAGCCTTGGACTAGCGGGAGCCAAAAACATTCAGTACTTC. Protein sequence: CASSLGLAGAKNIQYF.

V usage is TRBV4-1 and J usage is TRBJ2-7; TRBD2 is a possible D gene (7 bases). The germline V and J ends were trimmed by 3 bases and 5 bases, with 17 bases remaining between them. This CDR3 is built from 15 residues. Looked up from germline, CDR1 is MGHRA and CDR2 is YSYEKL. CDR3 bases: TGCGCCAGCAGCCACCCCAGGGGACTACGGAACGAGCAGTACTTC. It translates to CASSHPRGLRNEQYF.

This clone was detected only once. The rearrangement links TRBV9 to TRBJ1-4, with 7 bases matching TRBD1. The CDR3 has 14 residues. CDR1 is SGDLS and CDR2 is YYNGEE in the germline V gene. V was clipped by 7 bases and J by 5 bases; unmatched bases: 8. The CDR3 spells CASGTGQRNEKLFF. CDR3 coding DNA: TGTGCCAGCGGAACGGGACAGAGAAATGAAAAACTGTTTTTT.

As concerns this clone: The sample has other DNA sequences that encode this CDR3 too. The V gene is TRBV4-3, the J gene TRBJ2-7, with 9 nucleotides matching TRBD2. The V gene end was trimmed by 0 bases and the J gene end by 4 bases; junction bases not matched to a gene: 4. CDR3 size: 15 residues. Germline V lookup: CDR1 LGHNA, CDR2 YSLEER. The CDR3 loop is CASSQDRLAGYEQYF. The DNA for the CDR3 is TGCGCCAGCAGCCAAGATAGGCTAGCGGGATACGAGCAGTACTTC.